Below are 8 T cell receptor beta chains sequenced from a single sample in a study of blood T cell repertoires in COVID-19. Produced via immunoSEQ multiplex PCR; TCRdb's table is partial and in-frame only. Altogether about 270,000 clones are present, about 88% being singletons, with the ten largest covering roughly 4%. Sequenced sample: peripheral blood. Source of these receptors: a man aged 55 to 70 who had recovered from COVID-19.

The chain has TRBV4-2 and TRBJ2-7; 9 nucleotides agree with TRBD2. CDR1 and CDR2 from the germline V gene are LGHNA and YNFKEQ. The CDR3 totals 15 residues. V trimming: 0 bases; J trimming: 4 bases; junction bases outside the gene matches: 4. CDR3 amino acids: CASSQDAGGQYEQYF. CDR3 nucleotides: TGTGCCAGCAGCCAAGACGCGGGGGGGCAATACGAGCAGTACTTC.

The chain joins TRBV19 to TRBJ1-2; 7 nucleotides align to TRBD1. V shed 4 bases and J 3 bases; nucleotides not matched to a gene: 11. CDR3 length equals 16 residues. Germline V CDR1 and CDR2: LNHDA, SQIVND (reference sequence). CDR3 sequence reads: CASSTHSGQMYYGYTF. In nucleotides, the CDR3 is TGTGCCAGTAGTACACACTCGGGACAGATGTACTATGGCTACACCTTC.

The V and J genes are TRBV2 and TRBJ2-7; D may be TRBD2 (7 bases). Trimming took off 0 bases at V and 5 bases at J, with 14 bases between the two ends. Germline V gene lookup returns CDR1 SNHLY and CDR2 FYNNEI. The CDR3 runs to 15 residues. CDR3 coding DNA: TGTGCCAGCAGTGAAGCATGGGGGGGCCTCAACGAGCAGTACTTC. Encoded protein: CASSEAWGGLNEQYF.

The chain links TRBV15 to TRBJ2-1, with a possible D match to TRBD1 (6 bases). CDR1 and CDR2 (germline): LNHNV, YYDKDF (reference sequence). The CDR3 length is 11 residues. Trimming took 8 bases from V and 6 from J, leaving 8 bases between them. CDR3 in amino acids: CATVRGNEQFF. The CDR3 nucleotides read TGTGCCACCGTCAGGGGCAATGAGCAGTTCTTC.

This chain links TRBV21-1 with TRBJ2-5; TRBD1, as called in the table, went unchecked against the DNA. TRBV21-1 is classified as a pseudogene. This CDR3 has 14 amino acids. The CDR3 DNA reads TGTGCCAGCTTTTTACAGGGGGCGTGGGAGACCCAGTACTTC. It yields the protein CASFLQGAWETQYF.

The chain recombines TRBV2 with TRBJ2-3, with TRBD2 matching 11 bases. V shed 6 bases and J 3 bases; nucleotides not matched to a gene: 11. There are 17 residues in the CDR3. CDR1 and CDR2 (germline): SNHLY, FYNNEI. The CDR3 loop is CASRVAGGVLRTDTQYF. The CDR3 coding sequence is TGTGCCAGCAGAGTAGCGGGGGGGGTTCTGAGGACAGATACGCAGTATTTT.

CDR3 DNA: TGTGCCAGCAGCTTAGGAGTCAACTATAATTCACCCCTCCACTTT. It encodes CASSLGVNYNSPLHF. The chain employs TRBV7-8 and TRBJ1-6; no reliable D call. The CDR3 totals 15 residues. Per the germline V gene, CDR1 is SGHVS and CDR2 is FQNEAQ. V lost 1 base to trimming and J lost 3 bases, with 7 bases between them.

The genes are TRBV7-3 and TRBJ2-3; 14 nucleotides agree with TRBD2. Trimming cost V 7 bases and J 5 bases; bases outside gene matches: 14. The germline gives CDR1 SGHTA, CDR2 FQGTGA. This CDR3 contains 18 residues. The CDR3 coding sequence is TGTGCCAGCACCCCAGAGGGGACTAGCGGGGGCCCTCAAGATACGCAGTATTTT. It encodes CASTPEGTSGGPQDTQYF.